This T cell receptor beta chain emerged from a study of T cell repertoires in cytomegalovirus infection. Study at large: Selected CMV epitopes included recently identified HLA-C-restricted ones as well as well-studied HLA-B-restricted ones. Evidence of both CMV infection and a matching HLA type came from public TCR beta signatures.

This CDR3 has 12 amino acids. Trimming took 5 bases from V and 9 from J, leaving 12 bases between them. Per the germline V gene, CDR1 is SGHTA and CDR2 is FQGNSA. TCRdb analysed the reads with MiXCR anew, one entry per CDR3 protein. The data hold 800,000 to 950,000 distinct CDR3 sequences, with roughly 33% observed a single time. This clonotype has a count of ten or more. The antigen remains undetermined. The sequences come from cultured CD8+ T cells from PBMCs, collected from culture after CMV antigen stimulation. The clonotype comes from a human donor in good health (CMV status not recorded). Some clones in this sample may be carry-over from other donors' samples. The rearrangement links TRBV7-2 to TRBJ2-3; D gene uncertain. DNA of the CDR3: TGTGCCAGCAGCCCTCCGGTGGACACGCAGTATTTT. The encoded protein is CASSPPVDTQYF.